This T cell receptor beta chain was identified in a study of cytomegalovirus exposure and HLA in healthy donors. About this clone itself: No antigen is known for it.

V lost 3 bases and J 6 bases, leaving 8 bases between the germline ends. The CDR3 is 13 amino acids. CDR1 is SNHLY, CDR2 FYNNEI, per germline. This PCR relied on a set of 60 Vbeta primers and 13 Jbeta primers. The assay was immunoSEQ multiplex PCR, and TCRdb's table has in-frame clones only and misses some. The sample shows hundreds of thousands of clones, roughly 79% of them seen only once. Overall study results and limits: In vitro experiments confirmed that three CMV-associated chains were specific for CMV antigens. Most CMV-associated TCR beta chains were later found to appear HLA-restricted.

This sequence originates from a male donor in good health and CMV-seronegative. Sequencing was done on a sample of PBMCs. The rearrangement joins TRBV2 to TRBJ2-2; D may be TRBD1 (5 bases). The chain's CDR3 is CASSESGPGELFF. CDR3 coding DNA: TGTGCCAGCAGTGAGTCAGGGCCCGGGGAGCTGTTTTTT.